This paragraph reports one TCR beta chain. Antigen unknown. Donors likely had unrecorded immune exposures despite being nominally healthy when sampled. The data were taken from a study of cytomegalovirus exposure and HLA in healthy donors. Study-level points and caveats: The authors enumerated 164 TCR beta chains as linked to cytomegalovirus. Most TCR sequences were rare, but some public TCRs occurred in many donors.

The germline CDR1 and CDR2 sequences are GTSNPN and SVGIG (reference sequence). The ends were cut back, 7 bases at V and 2 bases at J, with 8 bases in the middle. There are 11 residues in the CDR3. With 60 Vbeta and 13 Jbeta primers, the PCR was carried out. Profiled with immunoSEQ multiplex PCR; TCRdb holds only in-frame clones, not every one. The sample consists of more than 100,000 clones, around 74% of them appearing once. This chain connects TRBV30 to TRBJ1-1; the D is unclear. Input material: PBMCs. This receptor was identified in a man aged 60 to 75 in good health and CMV-seropositive. CDR3 sequence (DNA): TGTGCCTACGAGGGTAACACTGAAGCTTTCTTT. This encodes CAYEGNTEAFF.